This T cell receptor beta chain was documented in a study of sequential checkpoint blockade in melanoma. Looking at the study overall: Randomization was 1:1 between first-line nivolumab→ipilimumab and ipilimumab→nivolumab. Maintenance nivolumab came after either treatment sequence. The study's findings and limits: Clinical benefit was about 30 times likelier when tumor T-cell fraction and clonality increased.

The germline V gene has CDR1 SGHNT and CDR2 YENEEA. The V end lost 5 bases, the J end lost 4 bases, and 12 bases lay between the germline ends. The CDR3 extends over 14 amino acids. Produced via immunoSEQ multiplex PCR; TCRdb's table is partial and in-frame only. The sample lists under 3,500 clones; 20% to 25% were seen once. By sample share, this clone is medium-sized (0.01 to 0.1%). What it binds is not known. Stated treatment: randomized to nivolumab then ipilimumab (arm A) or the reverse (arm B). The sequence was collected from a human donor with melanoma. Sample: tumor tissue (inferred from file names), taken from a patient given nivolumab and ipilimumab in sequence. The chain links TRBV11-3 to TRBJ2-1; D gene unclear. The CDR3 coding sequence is TGTGCCAGCAGCCTCCTCCAGGCTTACAATGAGCAGTTCTTC. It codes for CASSLLQAYNEQFF.